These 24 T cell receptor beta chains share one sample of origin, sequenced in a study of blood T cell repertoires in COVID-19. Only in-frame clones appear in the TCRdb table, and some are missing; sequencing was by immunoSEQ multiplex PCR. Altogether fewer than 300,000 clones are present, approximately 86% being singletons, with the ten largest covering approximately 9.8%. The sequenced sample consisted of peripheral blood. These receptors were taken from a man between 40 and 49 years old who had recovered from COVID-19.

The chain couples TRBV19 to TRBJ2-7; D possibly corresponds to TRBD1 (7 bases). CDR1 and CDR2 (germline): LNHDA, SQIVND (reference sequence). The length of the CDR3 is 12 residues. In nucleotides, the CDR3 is TGTGCGGTCGGAGGGGGCTACTACGAGCAGTACTTC. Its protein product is CAVGGGYYEQYF.

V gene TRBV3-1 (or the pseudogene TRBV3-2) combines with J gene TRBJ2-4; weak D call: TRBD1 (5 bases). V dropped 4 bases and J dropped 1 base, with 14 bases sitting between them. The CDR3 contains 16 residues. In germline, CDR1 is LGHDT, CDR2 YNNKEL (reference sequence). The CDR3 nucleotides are TGTGCCAGCAGCCTCGCAGGGAATTTGGCCAAAAACATTCAGTACTTC. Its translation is CASSLAGNLAKNIQYF.

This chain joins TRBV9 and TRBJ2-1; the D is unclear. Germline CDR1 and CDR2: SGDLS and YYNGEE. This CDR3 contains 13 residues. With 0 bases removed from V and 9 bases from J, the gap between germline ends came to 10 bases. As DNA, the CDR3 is TGTGCCAGCAGCGTAGTGGAGTTAGGTGAGCAGTTCTTC. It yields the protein CASSVVELGEQFF.

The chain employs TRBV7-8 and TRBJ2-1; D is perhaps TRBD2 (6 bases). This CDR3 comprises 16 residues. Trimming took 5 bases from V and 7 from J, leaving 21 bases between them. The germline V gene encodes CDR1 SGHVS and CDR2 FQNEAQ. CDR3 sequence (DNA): TGTGCCAGCAGCCCCCGATCAAGCCGGAGGGTGAATGAGCAGTTCTTC. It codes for CASSPRSSRRVNEQFF.

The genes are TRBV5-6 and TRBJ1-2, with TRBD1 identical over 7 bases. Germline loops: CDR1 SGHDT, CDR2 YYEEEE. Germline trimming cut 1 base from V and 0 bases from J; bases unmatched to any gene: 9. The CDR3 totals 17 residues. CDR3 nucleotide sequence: TGTGCCAGCAGCTTGAGACAGGGCCTGATCACTAACTATGGCTACACCTTC. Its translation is CASSLRQGLITNYGYTF.

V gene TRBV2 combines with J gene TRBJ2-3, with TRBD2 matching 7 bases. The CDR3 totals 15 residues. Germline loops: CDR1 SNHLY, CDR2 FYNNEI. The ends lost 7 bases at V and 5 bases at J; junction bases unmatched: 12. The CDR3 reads CASITSAGERDTQYF. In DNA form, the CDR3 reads TGTGCCAGCATCACCAGCGCGGGGGAGCGAGATACGCAGTATTTT.

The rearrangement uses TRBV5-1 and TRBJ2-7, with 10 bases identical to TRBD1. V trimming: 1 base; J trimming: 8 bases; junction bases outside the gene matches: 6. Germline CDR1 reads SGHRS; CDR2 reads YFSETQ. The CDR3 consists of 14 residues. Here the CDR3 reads CASSLLGQGTQQYF. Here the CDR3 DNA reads TGCGCCAGCAGCTTGCTGGGACAGGGGACTCAGCAGTACTTC.

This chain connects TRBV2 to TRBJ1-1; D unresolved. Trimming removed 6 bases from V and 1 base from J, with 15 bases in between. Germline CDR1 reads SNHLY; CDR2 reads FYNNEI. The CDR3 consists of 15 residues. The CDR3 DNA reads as TGTGCCAGCAGGATGACACGGATGGGGAACACTGAAGCTTTCTTT. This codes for CASRMTRMGNTEAFF.

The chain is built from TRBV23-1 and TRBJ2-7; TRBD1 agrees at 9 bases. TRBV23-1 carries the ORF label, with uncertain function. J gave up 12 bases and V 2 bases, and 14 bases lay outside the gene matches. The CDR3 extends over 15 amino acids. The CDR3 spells CASSQRTGDMIFRYF. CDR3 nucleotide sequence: TGCGCCAGCAGTCAACGGACAGGGGACATGATTTTTCGGTACTTC.

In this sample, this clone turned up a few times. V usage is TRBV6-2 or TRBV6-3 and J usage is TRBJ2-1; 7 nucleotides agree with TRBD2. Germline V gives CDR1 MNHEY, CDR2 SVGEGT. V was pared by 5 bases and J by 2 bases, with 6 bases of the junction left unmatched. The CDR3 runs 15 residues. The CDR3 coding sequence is TGTGCCAGCAGTCCAGCGGGATTTGCCTACAATGAGCAGTTCTTC. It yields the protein CASSPAGFAYNEQFF.

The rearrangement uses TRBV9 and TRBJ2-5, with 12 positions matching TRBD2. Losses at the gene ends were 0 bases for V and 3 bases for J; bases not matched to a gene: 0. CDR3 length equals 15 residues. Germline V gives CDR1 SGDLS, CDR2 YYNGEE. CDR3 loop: CASSVGTSGEETQYF. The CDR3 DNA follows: TGTGCCAGCAGCGTAGGGACTAGCGGGGAAGAGACCCAGTACTTC.

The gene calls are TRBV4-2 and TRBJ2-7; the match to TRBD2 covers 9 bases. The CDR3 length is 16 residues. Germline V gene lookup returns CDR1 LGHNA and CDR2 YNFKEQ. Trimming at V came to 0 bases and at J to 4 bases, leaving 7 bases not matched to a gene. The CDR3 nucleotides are TGTGCCAGCAGCCAAGATTGGCGGGAGGGCCCGTACGAGCAGTACTTC. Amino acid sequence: CASSQDWREGPYEQYF.

CDR3 bases: TGCGCCAGCAGCATGTCGCCGGGACAGTCTAACTATGGCTACACCTTC. Translated, it gives CASSMSPGQSNYGYTF. The chain is built from TRBV5-1 and TRBJ1-2, with 7 positions matching TRBD1. The germline gives CDR1 SGHRS, CDR2 YFSETQ. The CDR3 loop spans 16 amino acids. Losses at the gene ends were 4 bases for V and 0 bases for J; bases not matched to a gene: 9.

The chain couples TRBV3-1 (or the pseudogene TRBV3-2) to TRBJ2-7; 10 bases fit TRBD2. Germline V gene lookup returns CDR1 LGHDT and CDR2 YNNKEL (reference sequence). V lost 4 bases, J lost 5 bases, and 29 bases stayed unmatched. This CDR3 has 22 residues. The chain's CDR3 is CASSLLGGQEVKREGTGDEQYF. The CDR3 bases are TGTGCCAGCAGCCTCCTGGGGGGGCAGGAGGTAAAGCGGGAGGGCACTGGGGACGAGCAGTACTTC.

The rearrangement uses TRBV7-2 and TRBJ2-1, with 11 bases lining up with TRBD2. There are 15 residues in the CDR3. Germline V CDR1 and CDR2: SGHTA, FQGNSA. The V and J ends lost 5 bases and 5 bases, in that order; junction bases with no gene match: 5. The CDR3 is CASSPPGLADNEQFF. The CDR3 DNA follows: TGTGCCAGCAGCCCTCCGGGACTAGCGGACAATGAGCAGTTCTTC.

CDR3 amino acids: CASSLGPQGGGTEAFF. DNA for the CDR3: TGCGCCAGCAGCTTAGGTCCCCAGGGAGGGGGAACTGAAGCTTTCTTT. V usage is TRBV5-1 and J usage is TRBJ1-1; maybe TRBD1 (6 bases). Deletions cut 2 bases from V and 5 bases from J, with 19 bases between. CDR1 SGHRS and CDR2 YFSETQ come from the germline V gene. The CDR3 loop spans 16 amino acids.

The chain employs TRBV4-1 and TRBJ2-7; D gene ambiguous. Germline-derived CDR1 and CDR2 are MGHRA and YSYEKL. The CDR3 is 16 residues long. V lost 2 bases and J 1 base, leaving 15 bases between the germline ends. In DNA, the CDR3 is TGCGCCAGCAGCCAATTAGACATAGTATCTTCCTACGAGCAGTACTTC. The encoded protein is CASSQLDIVSSYEQYF.

This CDR3 is CASSHPYPGLAGSYEQYF. As DNA, the CDR3 is TGCGCCAGCAGTCACCCTTACCCCGGACTAGCGGGGTCATACGAGCAGTACTTC. The chain has TRBV23-1 and TRBJ2-7, with 12 positions matching TRBD2. TRBV23-1 is designated an ORF whose function remains uncertain. V lost 3 bases to trimming and J lost 4 bases; unmatched junction nucleotides: 13. The CDR3 runs to 18 residues.

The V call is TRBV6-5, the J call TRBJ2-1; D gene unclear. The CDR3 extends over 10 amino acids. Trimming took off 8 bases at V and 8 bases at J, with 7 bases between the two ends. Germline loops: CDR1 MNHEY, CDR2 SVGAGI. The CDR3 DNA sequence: TGTGCCAGCTCGTCGGATGAGCAGTTCTTC. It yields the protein CASSSDEQFF.

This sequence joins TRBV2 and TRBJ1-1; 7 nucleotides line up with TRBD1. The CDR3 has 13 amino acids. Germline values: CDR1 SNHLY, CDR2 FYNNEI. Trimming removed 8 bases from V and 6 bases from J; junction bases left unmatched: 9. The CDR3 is CASSSQGGAEAFF. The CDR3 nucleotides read TGTGCCAGCTCTTCCCAGGGGGGCGCTGAAGCTTTCTTT.

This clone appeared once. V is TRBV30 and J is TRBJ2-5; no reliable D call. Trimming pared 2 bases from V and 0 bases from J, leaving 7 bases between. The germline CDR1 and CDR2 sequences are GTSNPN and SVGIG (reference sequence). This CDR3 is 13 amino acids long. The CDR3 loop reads CAWSPDNQETQYF. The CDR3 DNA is TGTGCCTGGAGTCCCGACAACCAAGAGACCCAGTACTTC.

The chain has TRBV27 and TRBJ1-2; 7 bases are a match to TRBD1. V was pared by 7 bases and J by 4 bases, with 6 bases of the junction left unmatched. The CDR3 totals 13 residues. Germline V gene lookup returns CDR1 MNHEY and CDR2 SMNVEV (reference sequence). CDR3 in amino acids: CASTRTGLYGYTF. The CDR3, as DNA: TGTGCCAGCACCCGGACAGGACTCTATGGCTACACCTTC.

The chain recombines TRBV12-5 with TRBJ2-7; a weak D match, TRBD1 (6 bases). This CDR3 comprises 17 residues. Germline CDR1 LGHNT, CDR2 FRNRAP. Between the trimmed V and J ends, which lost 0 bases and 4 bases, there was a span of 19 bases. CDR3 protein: CASGLVEATGSGYEQYF. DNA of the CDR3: TGTGCTAGTGGTTTGGTAGAGGCAACAGGGAGTGGTTACGAGCAGTACTTC. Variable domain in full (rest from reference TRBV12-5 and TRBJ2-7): DARVTQTPRHKVTEMGQEVTMRCQPILGHNTVFWYRQTMMQGLELLAYFRNRAPLDDSGMPKDRFSAEMPDATLATLKIQPSEPRDSAVYFCASGLVEATGSGYEQYFGPGTRLTVT.

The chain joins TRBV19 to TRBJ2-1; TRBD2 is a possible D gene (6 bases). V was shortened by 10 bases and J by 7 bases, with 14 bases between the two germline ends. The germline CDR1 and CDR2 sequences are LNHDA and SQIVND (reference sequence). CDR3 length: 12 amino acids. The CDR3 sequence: CATRDFYNEQFF. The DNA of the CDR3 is TGTGCCACCCGGGACTTCTATAATGAGCAGTTCTTC.